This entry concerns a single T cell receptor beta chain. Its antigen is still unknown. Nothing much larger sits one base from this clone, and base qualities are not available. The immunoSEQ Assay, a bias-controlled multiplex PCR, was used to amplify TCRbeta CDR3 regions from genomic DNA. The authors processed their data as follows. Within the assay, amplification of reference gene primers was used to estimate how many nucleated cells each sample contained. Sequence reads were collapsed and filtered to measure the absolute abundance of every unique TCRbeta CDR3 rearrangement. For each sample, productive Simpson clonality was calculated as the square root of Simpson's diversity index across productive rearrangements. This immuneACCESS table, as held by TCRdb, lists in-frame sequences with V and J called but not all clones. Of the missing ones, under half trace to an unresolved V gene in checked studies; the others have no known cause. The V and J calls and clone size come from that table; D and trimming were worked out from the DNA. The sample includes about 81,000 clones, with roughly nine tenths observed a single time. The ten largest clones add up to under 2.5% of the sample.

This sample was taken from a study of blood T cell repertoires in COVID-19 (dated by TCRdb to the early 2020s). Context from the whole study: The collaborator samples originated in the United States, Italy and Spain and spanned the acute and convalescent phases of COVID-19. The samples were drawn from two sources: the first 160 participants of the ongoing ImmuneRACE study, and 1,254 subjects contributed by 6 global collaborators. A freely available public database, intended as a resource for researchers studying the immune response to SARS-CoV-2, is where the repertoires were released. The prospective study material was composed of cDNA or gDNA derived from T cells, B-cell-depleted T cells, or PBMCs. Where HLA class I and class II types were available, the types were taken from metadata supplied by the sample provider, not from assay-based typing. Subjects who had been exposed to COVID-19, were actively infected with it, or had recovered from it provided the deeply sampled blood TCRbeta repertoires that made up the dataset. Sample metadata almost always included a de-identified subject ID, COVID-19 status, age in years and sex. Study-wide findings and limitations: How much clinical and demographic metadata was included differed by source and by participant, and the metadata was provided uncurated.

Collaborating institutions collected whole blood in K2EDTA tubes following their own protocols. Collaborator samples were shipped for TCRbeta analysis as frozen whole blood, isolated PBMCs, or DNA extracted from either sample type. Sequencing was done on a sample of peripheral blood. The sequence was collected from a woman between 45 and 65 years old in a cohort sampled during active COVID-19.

This receptor carries the CDR3 CASRDRQGVKTQYF. The bases are TGTGCCAGCAGGGACAGACAGGGGGTAAAGACCCAGTACTTC. The rearrangement joined TRBV28 to TRBJ2-5, with 9 bases matching TRBD1. Ends trimmed: V by 6 bases, J by 6 bases; bases unmatched to a gene: 8. CDR1 and CDR2 are drawn from the germline V gene: MDHEN, SYDVKM. Measured from the cysteine to the phenylalanine, the CDR3 is 14 residues long. Kept here is only the CDR3 DNA, which spans 42 bases and is read in frame from base 1.